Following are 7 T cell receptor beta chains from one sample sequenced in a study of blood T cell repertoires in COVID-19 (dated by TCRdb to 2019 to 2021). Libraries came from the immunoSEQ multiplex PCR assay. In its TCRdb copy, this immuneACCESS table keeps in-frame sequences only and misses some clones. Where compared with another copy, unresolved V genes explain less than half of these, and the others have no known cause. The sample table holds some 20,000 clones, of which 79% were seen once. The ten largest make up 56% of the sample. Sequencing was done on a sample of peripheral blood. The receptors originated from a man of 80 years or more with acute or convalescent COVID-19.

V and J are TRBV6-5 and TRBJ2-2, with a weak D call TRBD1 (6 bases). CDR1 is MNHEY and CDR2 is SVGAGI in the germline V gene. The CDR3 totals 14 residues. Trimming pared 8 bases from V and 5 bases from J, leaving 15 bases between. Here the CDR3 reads CASGGHQSTGELFF. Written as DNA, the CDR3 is TGTGCCAGCGGGGGACACCAAAGTACCGGGGAGCTGTTTTTT.

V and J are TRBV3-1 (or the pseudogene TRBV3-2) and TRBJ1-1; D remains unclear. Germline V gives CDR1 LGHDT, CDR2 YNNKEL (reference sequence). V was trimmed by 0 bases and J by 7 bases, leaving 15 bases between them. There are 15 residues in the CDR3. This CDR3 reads CASSQDEQLGGEAFF. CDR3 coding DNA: TGTGCCAGCAGCCAAGACGAGCAGTTGGGAGGTGAAGCTTTCTTT.

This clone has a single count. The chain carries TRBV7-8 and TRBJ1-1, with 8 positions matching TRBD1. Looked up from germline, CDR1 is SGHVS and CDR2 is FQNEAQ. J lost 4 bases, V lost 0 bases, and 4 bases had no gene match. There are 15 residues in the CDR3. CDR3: CASSLAKQGATEAFF. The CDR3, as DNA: TGTGCCAGCAGCTTAGCGAAGCAGGGGGCCACTGAAGCTTTCTTT.

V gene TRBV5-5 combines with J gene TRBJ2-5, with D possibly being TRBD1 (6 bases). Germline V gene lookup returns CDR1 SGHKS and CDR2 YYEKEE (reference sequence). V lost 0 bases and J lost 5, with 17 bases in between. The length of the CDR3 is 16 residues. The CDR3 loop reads CASSLVTGQVRETQYF. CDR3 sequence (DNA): TGTGCCAGCAGCTTGGTAACGGGACAAGTTCGTGAGACCCAGTACTTC.

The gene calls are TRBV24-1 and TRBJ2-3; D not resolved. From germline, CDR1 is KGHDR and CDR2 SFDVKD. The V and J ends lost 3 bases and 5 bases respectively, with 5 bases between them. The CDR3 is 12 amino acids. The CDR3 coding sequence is TGTGCCACCAGTGATCGAGTAGATACGCAGTATTTT. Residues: CATSDRVDTQYF.

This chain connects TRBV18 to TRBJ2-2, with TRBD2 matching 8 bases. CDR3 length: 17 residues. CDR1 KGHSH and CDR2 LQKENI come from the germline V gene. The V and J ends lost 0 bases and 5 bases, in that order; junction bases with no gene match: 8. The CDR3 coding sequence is TGTGCCAGCTCACCACCCCGAGCGGGAGCCGGTACCGGGGAGCTGTTTTTT. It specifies CASSPPRAGAGTGELFF.

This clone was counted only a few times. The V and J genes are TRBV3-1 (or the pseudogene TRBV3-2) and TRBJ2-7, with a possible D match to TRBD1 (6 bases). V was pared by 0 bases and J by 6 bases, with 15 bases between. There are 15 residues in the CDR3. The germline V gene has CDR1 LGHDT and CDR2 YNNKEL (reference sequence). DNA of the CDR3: TGTGCCAGCAGCCAAGAGGGGGAGTTAGGGGGCGAGCAGTACTTC. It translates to CASSQEGELGGEQYF.